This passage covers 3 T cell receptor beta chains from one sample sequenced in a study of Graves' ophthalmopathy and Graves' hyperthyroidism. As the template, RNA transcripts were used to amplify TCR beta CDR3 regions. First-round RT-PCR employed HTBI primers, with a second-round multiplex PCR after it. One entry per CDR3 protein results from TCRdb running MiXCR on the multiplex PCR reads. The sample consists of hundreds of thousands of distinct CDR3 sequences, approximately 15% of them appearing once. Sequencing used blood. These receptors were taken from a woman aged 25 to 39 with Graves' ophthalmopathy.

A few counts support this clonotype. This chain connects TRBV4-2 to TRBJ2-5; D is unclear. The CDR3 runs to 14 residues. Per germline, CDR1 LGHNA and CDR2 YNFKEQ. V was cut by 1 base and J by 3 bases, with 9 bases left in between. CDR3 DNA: TGTGCCAGCAGCCAAGCCGGAGTAGAAGAGACCCAGTACTTC. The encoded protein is CASSQAGVEETQYF.

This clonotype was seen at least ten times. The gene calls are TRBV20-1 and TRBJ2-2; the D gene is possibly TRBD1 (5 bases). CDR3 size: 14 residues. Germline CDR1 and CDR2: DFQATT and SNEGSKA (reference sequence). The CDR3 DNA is TGCAGCGCCACAGGAAGGGTGAACACCGGGGAGCTGTTTTTT. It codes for CSATGRVNTGELFF.

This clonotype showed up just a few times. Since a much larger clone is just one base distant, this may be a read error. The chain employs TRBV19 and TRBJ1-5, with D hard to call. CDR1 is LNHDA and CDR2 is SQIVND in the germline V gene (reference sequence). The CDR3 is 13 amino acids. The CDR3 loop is CASRRVGNQPKHF. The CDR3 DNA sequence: TGTGCCAGTCGGAGGGTGGGCAATCAGCCCAAGCATTTT.